This is a list of T cell receptor beta chains from one sample in a study of cytomegalovirus exposure and HLA in healthy donors. The data were produced by immunoSEQ multiplex PCR, yet TCRdb's version contains in-frame clones alone and is incomplete. Of approximately 220,000 clones in the sample, about 79% were seen once. Sequences were obtained from PBMCs. These receptors all stem from a male donor in good health and CMV-seronegative. Both conserved end residues are part of each CDR3. D genes are given only for firm matches. Some rows mark clone size as missing; the rest say once, few, many or name a class of expanded clone.

cdr3_aa,cdr3_nt,clone_size,v_call,j_call,d_call
CASRRTDRQETQYF,TGTGCCAGCAGGCGAACCGACAGACAAGAGACCCAGTACTTC,-,TRBV28,TRBJ2-5,-
CASSEQLAGGPGGELFF,TGTGCCAGCAGTGAACAACTAGCGGGGGGGCCCGGCGGGGAGCTGTTTTTT,-,TRBV2,TRBJ2-2,TRBD2
CASSPGQGGYNEQFF,TGTGCTAGCAGCCCCGGACAGGGGGGGTACAATGAGCAGTTCTTC,-,TRBV7-7,TRBJ2-1,TRBD1
CASSGWTGVGNTIYF,TGTGCCAGCAGTGGCTGGACAGGGGTTGGAAACACCATATATTTT,-,TRBV25-1,TRBJ1-3,TRBD1
CASLGRGAYEQYF,TGTGCCAGCCTTGGGCGGGGAGCCTACGAGCAGTACTTC,once,TRBV27,TRBJ2-7,-
CAIGSGDTEAFF,TGTGCCATCGGATCTGGAGACACTGAAGCTTTCTTT,-,TRBV10-3,TRBJ1-1,-
CASSLGPTGDSYNEQFF,TGTGCCAGCAGCTTGGGCCCGACAGGAGACTCCTACAATGAGCAGTTCTTC,-,TRBV5-4,TRBJ2-1,-
CASSTRQGAVYTF,TGTGCCAGCAGCACGAGACAGGGGGCTGTCTACACCTTC,-,TRBV21-1,TRBJ1-2,-
CASSQGTGGEDTQYF,TGTGCCAGCAGTCAAGGGACAGGGGGCGAAGATACGCAGTATTTT,-,TRBV6-6,TRBJ2-3,TRBD1
CASSLRTGNPYEQYF,TGCGCCAGCAGCTTGCGGACAGGGAATCCCTACGAGCAGTACTTC,-,TRBV5-1,TRBJ2-7,TRBD1
CAWSPDGNQPQHF,TGTGCCTGGAGTCCAGACGGGAATCAGCCCCAGCATTTT,-,TRBV30,TRBJ1-5,-
CASSLTSGQETQYF,TGTGCCAGCAGCCTTACTAGCGGCCAAGAGACCCAGTACTTC,-,TRBV7-9,TRBJ2-5,TRBD2
CATDPGLAGSFAQYF,TGTGCCACCGACCCGGGACTAGCGGGATCTTTTGCGCAGTATTTT,-,TRBV2,TRBJ2-3,TRBD2
CASSYQPTGNYGYTF,TGTGCCAGCAGTTACCAGCCGACAGGGAACTATGGCTACACCTTC,-,TRBV6-5,TRBJ1-2,TRBD1
CASSQGTGPYEQYF,TGCGCCAGCAGCCAAGGGACAGGGCCCTACGAGCAGTACTTC,-,TRBV4-3,TRBJ2-7,TRBD1
CASSPHLAGDSYEQYF,TGTGCCAGCAGCCCCCACCTAGCGGGAGACTCCTACGAGCAGTACTTC,few,TRBV11-2,TRBJ2-7,TRBD2
CASSPGLGGEQFF,TGTGCCAGCTCACCAGGACTGGGGGGGGAGCAGTTCTTC,-,TRBV18,TRBJ2-1,TRBD2
CSSSLAGTDTQYF,TGTTCCAGCAGCTTAGCCGGCACAGATACGCAGTATTTT,-,TRBV7-9,TRBJ2-3,-
CASSFGAGAGEQYF,TGTGCCAGCAGTTTTGGAGCAGGGGCTGGCGAGCAGTACTTC,-,TRBV28,TRBJ2-7,-
CASSFMTWFIGSLRGEKLFF,TGTGCCAGCAGTTTCATGACTTGGTTCATCGGATCGCTTAGAGGGGAAAAACTGTTTTTT,-,TRBV28,TRBJ1-4,-
CASSSPNRDEQFF,TGCGCCAGCAGCTCACCCAACAGGGATGAGCAGTTCTTC,few,TRBV5-1,TRBJ2-1,-
CASMKNPQSTDTQYF,TGTGCCAGCATGAAAAATCCACAGAGCACAGATACGCAGTATTTT,-,TRBV6-1,TRBJ2-3,-
CASSEPRNTEAFF,TGTGCCAGCAGTGAACCCAGGAACACTGAAGCTTTCTTT,-,TRBV6-1,TRBJ1-1,-
CASSKDRGGDQPQHF,TGTGCCAGCAGCAAGGACAGGGGAGGCGATCAGCCCCAGCATTTT,-,TRBV5-6,TRBJ1-5,TRBD1
CAIRGQQNEKLFF,TGTGCCATCCGGGGACAGCAAAATGAAAAACTGTTTTTT,-,TRBV10-3,TRBJ1-4,TRBD1
CASSQDPFSGNTIYF,TGCGCCAGCAGCCAAGACCCGTTCTCTGGAAACACCATATATTTT,-,TRBV4-3,TRBJ1-3,-
CASSVGPLGAGGQGTQYF,TGTGCCAGCAGCGTAGGTCCCCTGGGGGCGGGGGGGCAGGGGACCCAGTACTTC,-,TRBV9,TRBJ2-5,TRBD2
CASSVDSPGYIQYF,TGTGCCAGCAGTGTGGACTCTCCCGGGTACATTCAGTACTTC,-,TRBV6-5,TRBJ2-4,-
CASSVVGLAGGPYNEQFF,TGTGCCAGCAGCGTAGTTGGACTAGCGGGAGGACCCTACAATGAGCAGTTCTTC,once,TRBV9,TRBJ2-1,TRBD2